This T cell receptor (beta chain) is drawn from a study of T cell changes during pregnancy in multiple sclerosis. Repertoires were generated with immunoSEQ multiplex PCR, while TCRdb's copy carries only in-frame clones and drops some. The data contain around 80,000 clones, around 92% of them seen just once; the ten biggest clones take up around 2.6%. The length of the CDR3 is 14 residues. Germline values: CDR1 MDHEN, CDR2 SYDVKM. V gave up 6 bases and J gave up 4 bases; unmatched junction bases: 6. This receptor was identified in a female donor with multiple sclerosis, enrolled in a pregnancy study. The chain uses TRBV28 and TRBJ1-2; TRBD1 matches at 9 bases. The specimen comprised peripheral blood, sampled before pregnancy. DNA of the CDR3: TGTGCCAGCAGACGGACAGGGGCCCTCTATGGCTACACCTTC. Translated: CASRRTGALYGYTF.